The clone carrying this T cell receptor beta chain occurred many times. The antigen is not known. The time point: longitudinal time-point 3. From 2 million PBMCs stored at -80 C, the unsorted libraries were generated. The data were obtained in a study of neurological immune-mediated disorders. Synthesis of cDNA was accomplished via 5'RACE employing 10-nucleotide random UMIs. TCRdb reanalysed the 5' RACE reads using MiXCR and keeps one entry per CDR3 protein. The sample lists tens of thousands of distinct CDR3 sequences; about 4.3% were seen once. This CDR3 spans 16 amino acids. The germline CDR1 and CDR2 sequences are SGHRS and YFSETQ. V lost 2 bases and J 1 base, leaving 12 bases between the germline ends. The study, taken as a whole, reports: The multiple sclerosis repertoire cluster lacked an association with any feature, whether clinical or MRI.

This chain uses TRBV5-1 with TRBJ2-2; D call uncertain. This sequence originates from a woman aged 60 to 75 with multiple sclerosis. Source material: PBMCs. CDR3 nucleotides: TGCGCCAGCAGCTTAAAAGGCTTCTTGAACACCGGGGAGCTGTTTTTT. Residues: CASSLKGFLNTGELFF.